The 5 T cell receptor beta chains listed next were all sequenced from one sample in a study of response to subunit inactivated influenza vaccine. One entry per CDR3 protein results from TCRdb running MiXCR on the RT-PCR reads. The table includes 500,000 to 550,000 distinct CDR3 sequences, 7.5% to 8.5% detected once. The specimen comprised PBMCs from blood, sampled roughly 24 months after vaccination. These receptors came from a man aged 50 to 75 who received an inactivated influenza vaccine.

In its sample, this clonotype was seen many times. J is TRBJ2-7 and V is TRBV20-1; 9 bases map to TRBD1. The length of the CDR3 is 14 residues. The V segment lost 6 bases and the J segment 6 bases; nucleotides outside the gene matches: 12. CDR1 and CDR2 (germline): DFQATT, SNEGSKA (reference sequence). CDR3 region: CSAITRTGESEQYF. In DNA form, the CDR3 reads TGCAGTGCCATTACTAGGACAGGGGAAAGCGAGCAGTACTTC.

This clonotype occurred many times. The rearrangement joins TRBV4-2 to TRBJ1-4; 7 positions agree with TRBD1. The germline CDR1 and CDR2 sequences are LGHNA and YNFKEQ. With 2 bases clipped from V and 1 base from J, the junction kept 1 base outside the gene matches. CDR3 length equals 15 residues. The CDR3 DNA reads as TGTGCCAGCAGCCAAAACAGGGGAACTAATGAAAAACTGTTTTTT. It is translated as CASSQNRGTNEKLFF.

This clonotype appeared many times. The chain uses TRBV20-1 and TRBJ1-6; a possible D gene is TRBD1 (6 bases). Trimming left V 3 bases short and J 4 bases short, with 10 bases between. The CDR3 is 14 amino acids. Germline assignment: CDR1 DFQATT and CDR2 SNEGSKA (reference sequence). The CDR3 DNA is TGCAGTGCTAGCATCGGACAGTATAATTCACCCCTCCACTTT. It encodes CSASIGQYNSPLHF.

This clonotype has a handful of counts. This chain links TRBV6-5 with TRBJ1-2, with 9 bases fitting TRBD1. Germline trimming cut 0 bases from V and 8 bases from J; bases unmatched to any gene: 13. The CDR3 has 17 amino acids. Per the germline V gene, CDR1 is MNHEY and CDR2 is SVGAGI. The CDR3 bases are TGTGCCAGCAGTTACTCACTCTGGACAGGGGTGGTGGAAGGCTACACCTTC. This sequence encodes CASSYSLWTGVVEGYTF.

The rearrangement joins TRBV27 to TRBJ1-4; tentative D call: TRBD1 (5 bases). The V end lost 3 bases, the J end lost 4 bases, and 12 bases lay between the germline ends. There are 15 residues in the CDR3. CDR1 and CDR2 from the germline V gene are MNHEY and SMNVEV (reference sequence). The CDR3 nucleotides read TGTGCCAGCAGTTTCTTAGGGGCCCTTAATGAAAAACTGTTTTTT. This gives the protein CASSFLGALNEKLFF. Supplemented by reference TRBV27 and TRBJ1-4, the full variable domain reads EAQVTQNPRYLITVTGKKLTVTCSQNMNHEYMSWYRQDPGLGLRQIYYSMNVEVTDKGDVPEGYKVSRKEKRNFPLILESPSPNQTSLYFCASSFLGALNEKLFFGSGTQLSVL.